This is a list of T cell receptor beta chains from one sample in a study of blood T cell repertoires in COVID-19. The method was immunoSEQ multiplex PCR; TCRdb's version includes in-frame clones alone and lacks a portion of them. The sample carries approximately 180,000 clones, more than 70% recorded once. Specimen: PBMCs or T cells enriched from blood (not recorded which). The origin of the receptors is a man aged 35 to 55 who had recovered from COVID-19. Both conserved end residues are part of each CDR3. A D gene is named only where the DNA matches it firmly. Some rows mark clone size as missing; the rest say once, few, many or name a class of expanded clone.

TRBV19	TRBJ1-6	-	-	CASTDGQSYNSPLHF	TGTGCCAGTACCGACGGACAGTCCTATAATTCACCCCTCCACTTT
TRBV29-1	TRBJ2-2	-	TRBD1	CSVEDRQGGGELFF	TGCAGCGTTGAAGATCGACAGGGCGGCGGGGAGCTGTTTTTT
TRBV28	TRBJ2-3	-	-	CASSPSTRSDTQYF	TGTGCCAGCAGTCCTTCGACTCGCTCAGATACGCAGTATTTT
TRBV11-2	TRBJ2-7	-	TRBD1	CASRLTGASYEQYF	TGTGCCAGCAGGTTAACAGGGGCCTCCTACGAGCAGTACTTC
TRBV9	TRBJ1-6	-	TRBD1	CASSPRGQGGNSPLHF	TGTGCCAGCAGCCCCCGAGGACAGGGGGGTAATTCACCCCTCCACTTT
TRBV2	TRBJ1-2	once	-	CAIDGYTF	TGTGCCATAGATGGCTACACCTTC
TRBV7-7	TRBJ2-5	-	-	CASSLAYRAGETQYF	TGTGCTAGCAGCTTAGCTTACAGGGCTGGAGAGACCCAGTACTTC
TRBV5-5	TRBJ2-4	-	-	CASSLAGENIQYF	TGTGCCAGCAGCTTGGCCGGGGAAAACATTCAGTACTTC
TRBV5-1	TRBJ1-1	-	-	CASSLLWGEGTEAFF	TGCGCCAGCAGCTTGTTATGGGGAGAAGGCACTGAAGCTTTCTTT
TRBV6-6	TRBJ2-1	few	-	CASRTQGLLNEQFF	TGTGCCAGCAGGACACAGGGTTTGTTAAATGAGCAGTTCTTC
TRBV28	TRBJ1-2	once	TRBD1	CASSLDRGQGARGYTF	TGTGCCAGCAGCCTGGATCGAGGACAGGGGGCTCGTGGCTACACCTTC
TRBV5-1	TRBJ2-7	few	-	CASSLVGGEQYF	TGCGCCAGCAGCTTGGTCGGAGGCGAGCAGTACTTC
TRBV27	TRBJ2-7	-	-	CASRGANEQYF	TGTGCCAGCAGAGGGGCCAACGAGCAGTACTTC
TRBV21-1	TRBJ1-2	-	-	CASSKKERQSLYGYTF	TGTGCCAGCAGCAAAAAAGAGAGACAGTCCCTCTATGGCTACACCTTC